This T cell receptor beta chain was sequenced for a study of Graves' ophthalmopathy and Graves' hyperthyroidism. General study findings and limits: Blood also contained most of the expanded thyroid clonotypes above 0.001 frequency.

Amplification targeted the TCR beta CDR3 regions, with RNA transcripts as the source material. First-round RT-PCR employed HTBI primers, with a second-round multiplex PCR after it. TCRdb called the multiplex PCR reads again in MiXCR, with one record for every CDR3 protein. This table holds about 620,000 distinct CDR3 sequences, approximately 21% found once. As diagnostic evidence, clinical symptoms, serum thyroxine, TRAb, thyroid ultrasound and orbital computed tomography were relied upon. A volume of 8 to 10 ml of fresh peripheral blood supplied the PBMCs. The table lists this clonotype with a count of one. The antigen is undetermined. Given a much more abundant clone one base away, this may be a read error. Between the trimmed V and J ends, which lost 6 bases and 5 bases, there was a span of 22 bases. CDR3 length equals 15 residues. Germline values: CDR1 DFQATT, CDR2 SNEGSKA (reference sequence).

The chain combines TRBV20-1 with TRBJ2-5; D may be TRBD1 or TRBD2 (5 bases each). Sequenced input: peripheral blood. This TCR derives from a woman under 30 with stable Graves' hyperthyroidism. Some clones in this sample may be carry-over from other donors' samples. This CDR3 reads CSAISRDERVETQYF. CDR3 bases: TGCAGTGCCATTTCCCGGGACGAACGGGTGGAGACCCAGTACTTC.